This T cell receptor (beta chain) was retrieved from a study of T cell responses to AZD1222 COVID-19 vaccine. Researchers grouped second doses given at about 4 or about 12 weeks into one pool. Profiling relied on immunoSEQ multiplex PCR, and the TCRdb table lists in-frame clones only, not all of them. Of tens of thousands of clones listed, about four fifths are singletons. General study points: Females outnumbered males among donors, who were mostly white British; clonal diversity was possibly underestimated.

On this clone: The target antigen is unknown.

The length of the CDR3 is 14 residues. Germline V gene data show CDR1 as SNHLY and CDR2 as FYNNEI. Trimming took 4 bases from V and 7 from J, leaving 13 bases between them. The receptor was isolated from an adult who received the AZD1222 COVID-19 vaccine. The chain couples TRBV2 to TRBJ1-4; tentatively, D is TRBD1 (6 bases). The specimen was peripheral blood, collected 28 days after the second AZD1222 dose. The CDR3 nucleotides read TGTGCCAGCAGTGTGGGGACAACGGGTGAAAAACTGTTTTTT. Translating it yields CASSVGTTGEKLFF.